This TCR beta chain is drawn from a study of cytomegalovirus exposure and HLA in healthy donors. Study-level points and caveats: The authors later found most CMV-associated TCR beta chains appeared HLA-restricted. Later analysis showed TCR association rates varying by HLA locus, highest for DRB1 and lowest for HLA-C. In a later analysis, V- and J-gene trimming of beta chains associated with a DCLRE1C missense variant, replicated independently.

60 Vbeta and 13 Jbeta primers were used in PCR. Only in-frame clones appear in the TCRdb table, and some are missing; sequencing was by immunoSEQ multiplex PCR. This sample contains about 130,000 clones. Concerning this clone itself: Its cognate antigen is unknown.

Germline V CDR1 and CDR2: SGHTA, FQGNSA. Trimming pared 4 bases from V and 6 bases from J, leaving 15 bases between. The CDR3 consists of 14 residues. The sequence derives from a woman aged 40 to 50 in good health and CMV-seropositive. The chain combines TRBV7-2 with TRBJ1-2; D remains ambiguous. Sequenced: PBMCs. CDR3: CASSYSRGSDGYTF. DNA of the CDR3: TGTGCCAGCAGCTACTCCCGCGGTTCTGATGGCTACACCTTC.